The next 18 T cell receptor beta chains were all read from a single sample in a study of blood T cell repertoires in COVID-19. Repertoires were generated with immunoSEQ multiplex PCR, while TCRdb's copy carries only in-frame clones and drops some. The table includes 150,000 to 200,000 clones, roughly 81% detected once. Material for sequencing was peripheral blood. Receptors originate from a woman of 80 years or more with COVID-19, enrolled during active disease.

The chain has TRBV28 and TRBJ2-2; 9 bases fit TRBD1. The V segment lost 3 bases and the J segment 7 bases; nucleotides outside the gene matches: 15. This CDR3 is 18 amino acids long. Looked up from germline, CDR1 is MDHEN and CDR2 is SYDVKM. The CDR3 DNA reads TGTGCCAGCAGTTTCCTATTTGAGGGACAGGGCGGTAACGGGGAGCTGTTTTTT. Amino acids: CASSFLFEGQGGNGELFF. Variable domain in full (rest from reference TRBV28 and TRBJ2-2): DVKVTQSSRYLVKRTGEKVFLECVQDMDHENMFWYRQDPGLGLRLIYFSYDVKMKEKGDIPEGYSVSREKKERFSLILESASTNQTSMYLCASSFLFEGQGGNGELFFGEGSRLTVL.

The V gene is TRBV6-1, the J gene TRBJ2-7; the D gene is possibly TRBD1 (5 bases). The V end lost 1 base, the J end lost 1 base, and 11 bases lay between the germline ends. CDR1 and CDR2 from the germline V gene are MNHNS and SASEGT. There are 15 residues in the CDR3. CDR3 nucleotide sequence: TGTGCCAGCAGTGAAGGGCCGCAGGGATCCTACGAGCAGTACTTC. Translation: CASSEGPQGSYEQYF.

The chain carries TRBV11-2 and TRBJ2-7; 8 positions match TRBD1. The CDR3 totals 13 residues. The V gene end was trimmed by 5 bases and the J gene end by 3 bases; junction bases not matched to a gene: 3. From germline, CDR1 is SGHAT and CDR2 FQNNGV. Here the CDR3 reads CASSTGQGYEQYF. The CDR3 coding sequence is TGTGCCAGCAGCACTGGACAGGGCTACGAGCAGTACTTC.

This clone was recorded at least ten times. The chain links TRBV7-6 to TRBJ2-7; 13 bases are a match to TRBD2. CDR3 length: 16 residues. V was pared by 5 bases and J by 0 bases, with 4 bases of the junction left unmatched. The germline CDR1 and CDR2 sequences are SGHVS and FNYEAQ. The CDR3 sequence: CASSVGLAGTSYEQYF. In nucleotides, the CDR3 is TGTGCCAGCAGCGTGGGACTAGCGGGGACCTCCTACGAGCAGTACTTC.

This chain connects TRBV2 to TRBJ2-3; 14 bases match TRBD2. Germline loops: CDR1 SNHLY, CDR2 FYNNEI. The CDR3 is made up of 15 amino acids. CDR3 nucleotides: TGTGGGGGACTAGCGGGAGTTCTGATCACAGATACGCAGTATTTT. It encodes CGGLAGVLITDTQYF.

The J gene is TRBJ1-5, the V gene TRBV5-6; TRBD1 might be the D (5 bases). CDR1 is SGHDT and CDR2 is YYEEEE in the germline V gene. Trimming cost V 3 bases and J 6 bases, with 16 bases left between them. This CDR3 spans 15 amino acids. The CDR3 sequence: CASSWGQGQGQPQHF. The CDR3 DNA reads TGTGCCAGCAGCTGGGGCCAGGGCCAAGGTCAGCCCCAGCATTTT.

The rearrangement uses TRBV5-1 and TRBJ2-5; 8 nucleotides match TRBD1. This CDR3 region has 14 residues. CDR1 is SGHRS and CDR2 is YFSETQ in the germline V gene. V was pared by 2 bases and J by 3 bases, with 3 bases of the junction left unmatched. CDR3 sequence reads: CASSFGTGKETQYF. The CDR3 bases are TGCGCCAGCAGCTTCGGGACAGGCAAAGAGACCCAGTACTTC.

In its sample, this clone was seen once. The chain links TRBV5-8 to TRBJ2-7; 8 bases agree with TRBD2. Germline CDR1 reads SGHTS; CDR2 reads YDEGEE. Losses at the gene ends were 0 bases for V and 7 bases for J; bases not matched to a gene: 15. The CDR3 has 17 residues. The CDR3 loop is CASSLAYIREGRSEQYF. CDR3 nucleotides: TGTGCCAGCAGCTTGGCCTACATACGGGAGGGCCGGTCGGAGCAGTACTTC.

The chain carries TRBV6-5 and TRBJ1-1, with 8 bases aligning to TRBD1. CDR1 is MNHEY, CDR2 SVGAGI, per germline. V was clipped by 5 bases and J by 1 base; unmatched bases: 3. CDR3 length: 14 amino acids. The CDR3 sequence: CASSTGGRNTEAFF. The CDR3 DNA follows: TGTGCCAGCAGTACAGGGGGAAGGAACACTGAAGCTTTCTTT.

V usage is TRBV7-6 and J usage is TRBJ2-3; weak D call: TRBD2 (5 bases). Trimming removed 4 bases from V and 0 bases from J, with 8 bases in between. Germline assignment: CDR1 SGHVS and CDR2 FNYEAQ. This CDR3 comprises 14 residues. The chain's CDR3 is CASSWTDSTDTQYF. DNA for the CDR3: TGTGCCAGCAGCTGGACTGACAGCACAGATACGCAGTATTTT.

This chain uses TRBV6-2 or TRBV6-3 with TRBJ1-6; D not certain. CDR1 is MNHEY and CDR2 is SVGEGT in the germline V gene. The CDR3 is made up of 16 amino acids. Trimming shortened V by 0 bases and J by 10 bases, and 16 bases separated the two germline ends. In DNA, the CDR3 is TGTGCCAGCAGTTACTCACTCGGTGAGCCATTCTCACCCCTCCACTTT. Translating gives CASSYSLGEPFSPLHF.

Comment on this clone: At the DNA level, this CDR3 is encoded by other sequences in the same sample as well. CDR3 sequence (DNA): TGCAGCGTTGAGGTAGGAGGTGGATACGAGCAGTACTTC. It codes for CSVEVGGGYEQYF. The chain recombines TRBV29-1 with TRBJ2-7, with D tentatively TRBD2 (5 bases). This CDR3 is built from 13 residues. Trimming removed 3 bases from V and 4 bases from J, with 13 bases in between. CDR1 SQVTM and CDR2 ANQGSEA come from the germline V gene.

V and J are TRBV3-1 (or the pseudogene TRBV3-2) and TRBJ2-5; no definite D call. V lost 0 bases and J lost 1, with 9 bases in between. Looked up from germline, CDR1 is LGHDT and CDR2 is YNNKEL (reference sequence). This CDR3 contains 15 residues. CDR3 nucleotide sequence: TGTGCCAGCAGCCAAGATTTGGGCGCCCAAGAGACCCAGTACTTC. As protein: CASSQDLGAQETQYF.

This chain joins TRBV14 and TRBJ1-2, with D perhaps matching TRBD1 (6 bases). This CDR3 has 16 residues. Germline CDR1 is SGHDN and CDR2 is FVKESK. Trimming shortened V by 1 base and J by 4 bases, and 16 bases separated the two germline ends. CDR3 DNA sequence: TGTGCCAGCAGCCAAGCCGACAGGTCGCCGTTCTATGGCTACACCTTC. As protein: CASSQADRSPFYGYTF.

The V and J genes are TRBV7-2 and TRBJ2-1, with 8 bases matching TRBD2. Trimming cost V 1 base and J 11 bases; bases outside gene matches: 10. Germline CDR1 is SGHTA and CDR2 is FQGNSA. The CDR3 has 15 amino acids. The chain's CDR3 is CASSLGIGTSNQQFF. Written as DNA, the CDR3 is TGTGCCAGCAGCTTAGGGATAGGGACTAGTAATCAGCAGTTCTTC.

V and J are TRBV5-1 and TRBJ2-5, with 8 bases aligning to TRBD2. The CDR3 is 16 amino acids. V dropped 3 bases and J dropped 3; count of bases not matched to a gene: 10. The germline CDR1 and CDR2 sequences are SGHRS and YFSETQ. CDR3 nucleotide sequence: TGCGCCAGCAGCTCGGGACTACCAGCGGGAGAAGAGACCCAGTACTTC. Encoded protein: CASSSGLPAGEETQYF.

J is TRBJ2-1 and V is TRBV6-6; TRBD1 agrees at 8 bases. This CDR3 comprises 13 residues. The germline CDR1 and CDR2 sequences are MNHNY and SVGAGI (reference sequence). Germline trimming cut 2 bases from V and 11 bases from J; bases unmatched to any gene: 5. The CDR3 DNA sequence: TGTGCCAGCAGTTACGCAGGGGGCGCAAAGCAGTTCTTC. This sequence encodes CASSYAGGAKQFF.

This chain joins TRBV5-5 and TRBJ2-7; D is unresolved. This CDR3 region has 14 residues. Germline CDR1 and CDR2: SGHKS and YYEKEE (reference sequence). V gave up 4 bases and J gave up 1 base, with 12 bases separating them. The CDR3 DNA follows: TGTGCCAGCAGCCCGGGTCCCATTTCCTACGAGCAGTACTTC. Translation gives CASSPGPISYEQYF.